This TCR beta chain was captured by sequencing in a study of early T cells in non-severe SARS-CoV-2 infection. Study-level information: Unpaired chains resulted from sequencing bulk RNA of unsorted whole blood.

V was pared by 6 bases and J by 6 bases, with 8 bases of the junction left unmatched. CDR3 length: 14 amino acids. In germline, CDR1 is DFQATT, CDR2 SNEGSKA (reference sequence). Each CDR3 protein is one row after TCRdb ran MiXCR on the 5' RACE reads. The repertoire has 32,000 or so distinct CDR3 sequences, roughly 5.7% of them found once; the top ten carry 5.9%. General observations from the study: The VDJdb matching leaned toward anti-spike CD8 responses and overlooked private and CD4 specificities.

As concerns this clonotype: The antigen is unknown.

This rearrangement joins TRBV20-1 to TRBJ2-2, with TRBD2 matching 9 bases. Specimen: whole blood. The sequence came from an adult who was a healthcare worker with PCR-confirmed SARS-CoV-2 infection or an uninfected control (not recorded which). CDR3 coding DNA: TGCAGTGCAGGGGTCCTAGCGGGATCCGGGGAGCTGTTTTTT. It codes for CSAGVLAGSGELFF.